This T cell receptor beta chain was found in a study of identical twins. In germline, CDR1 is MNHEY, CDR2 SMNVEV (reference sequence). The CDR3 has 14 amino acids. The donors were all healthy and Caucasian. General study points: Sequences that were out-of-frame, alpha and twin-shared displayed an excess of low generation probability.

As for this clonotype: Its cognate antigen is unknown. It may be a read error: a sequence one base away is much more abundant.

Each CDR3 protein is one row after TCRdb ran MiXCR on the 5' RACE reads. This repertoire shows approximately 300,000 distinct CDR3 sequences, nearly 9.5% found once; its top ten account for 6% to 8.5%. This sample was shared with a second study, whose subject was yellow fever vaccine responses in identical twins.

The source material was CD8+ T cells sorted from blood. This sequence originates from a woman under 30 in good health. The V and J genes are TRBV27 and TRBJ2-7; no reliable D call. The CDR3 loop reads CAGSFSGSTYEQYF. The CDR3 DNA reads as TGTGCCGGCAGTTTCTCCGGGTCTACCTACGAGCAGTACTTC.